These 30 T cell receptor beta chains share one sample of origin, sequenced in a study of breast tumors, draining lymph nodes, adjacent tissues (dated by TCRdb to about 2016). Library preparation was by multiplex PCR. TCRdb shows the sequencer as Illumina HiSeq 2000. TCRdb reprocessed the public reads (quality trimming at Q25 with fastp, clone calling with MiXCR) and kept in-frame beta chains. For every CDR3 protein sequence, its rows merge into one entry that carries the most common genes and DNA. The sample includes about 89,000 distinct CDR3 sequences, with approximately 29% observed a single time. The ten largest clones take up over 7.5% of the sample. Lymph node samples came from the axillary draining lymph nodes of breast cancer patients. Sequencing was done on a sample of axillary lymph node tissue. These receptors originate from a female donor with breast cancer. Some clones in this sample may be carry-over from other donors' samples.

This clonotype was recorded many times. The rearrangement joins TRBV4-2 to TRBJ1-2, with no clear D. V lost 0 bases and J lost 0, with 11 bases in between. Germline lookup yields CDR1 LGHNA and CDR2 YNFKEQ. The CDR3 contains 16 residues. This CDR3 is CASSQDRQLANYGYTF. The CDR3 DNA is TGTGCCAGCAGCCAAGATAGGCAACTAGCTAACTATGGCTACACCTTC.

Of note for this clonotype: This CDR3 fails to terminate in the conserved phenylalanine or tryptophan, so it likely reflects a read error. The chain combines TRBV18 with TRBJ1-6; 7 bases align to TRBD1. Germline V CDR1 and CDR2: KGHSH, LQKENI. The CDR3 is 14 residues long. J lost 9 bases, V lost 3 bases, and 5 bases had no gene match. The CDR3 nucleotides read TGTGCCAGCTCACCCGACAGGGCCGGTTCACCCCTCCACCTT. Protein sequence: CASSPDRAGSPLHL.

This clonotype was seen once. The conserved closing phenylalanine or tryptophan is absent in this CDR3, likely reflecting a read error. Because the CDR3's place on the DNA is in doubt, the DNA is left out and the CDR3 is given as listed by TCRdb. This chain joins TRBV11-2 and TRBJ2-5. With termini counted, the CDR3 has 12 amino acids. CDR1 is SGHAT, CDR2 FQNNGV, per germline. CDR3 in amino acids: CASSRDQETRYS.

This clonotype was counted a few times. A read error is possible here, since a much larger clone lies one base away. CDR3: CSARGGLAGANEQFF. For the CDR3, the DNA is TGCAGTGCTAGAGGGGGCCTAGCGGGAGCCAATGAGCAGTTCTTC. The chain has TRBV20-1 and TRBJ2-1; TRBD2 agrees at 10 bases. Trimming at V came to 1 base and at J to 6 bases, leaving 6 bases not matched to a gene. This CDR3 comprises 15 residues. CDR1 is DFQATT, CDR2 SNEGSKA, per germline (reference sequence).

A single count supports this clonotype. The chain joins TRBV20-1 to TRBJ2-2; D is ambiguous. V dropped 1 base and J dropped 7 bases, with 4 bases sitting between them. Germline V gene data show CDR1 as DFQATT and CDR2 as SNEGSKA (reference sequence). The CDR3 is 11 amino acids. Written as DNA, the CDR3 is TGCAGTGCTAGAGGGGGCGGGGAGCTGTTTTTT. This gives the protein CSARGGGELFF.

There are a few counts of this clonotype. A much bigger clone sits one base away, suggesting this may be a read error. This chain links TRBV7-2 with TRBJ2-5, with 9 bases fitting TRBD2. The CDR3 contains 17 residues. Unmatched junction bases numbered 15, after V lost 1 base and J lost 9 bases. In germline, CDR1 is SGHTA, CDR2 FQGNSA. CDR3 in amino acids: CASSLEVLAGDKKPQYF. The CDR3 region has the DNA TGTGCCAGCAGCTTAGAGGTTTTAGCGGGAGATAAGAAGCCCCAGTACTTC.

This clonotype was observed many times. This sequence joins TRBV5-1 and TRBJ2-7; D uncertain. The CDR3 runs 16 residues. CDR1 SGHRS and CDR2 YFSETQ come from the germline V gene. With 0 bases removed from V and 0 bases from J, the gap between germline ends came to 13 bases. The CDR3 spells CASSLGVGLSSYEQYF. The CDR3 nucleotides read TGCGCCAGCAGCTTGGGGGTAGGGCTTAGCTCCTACGAGCAGTACTTC.

This clonotype was recorded many times. Just one base apart from a much larger clone, this may be a read error. The V gene is TRBV20-1, the J gene TRBJ2-7, with 7 bases identical to TRBD2. This CDR3 is 14 amino acids long. J gave up 6 bases and V 1 base, and 9 bases lay outside the gene matches. Germline V gene sequence: CDR1 DFQATT, CDR2 SNEGSKA (reference sequence). CDR3 DNA sequence: TGCAGTGCTAGAGTGTCAGCGGGGAACCCCGAGCAGTACTTC. Encoded protein: CSARVSAGNPEQYF.

This clonotype has a handful of counts. The genes are TRBV5-1 and TRBJ1-1, with D possibly TRBD1 on 6 matching bases. Germline loops: CDR1 SGHRS, CDR2 YFSETQ. The CDR3 totals 16 residues. V was clipped by 0 bases and J by 1 base, with 13 bases between them. In DNA form, the CDR3 reads TGCGCCAGCAGCTTGGTTCTGGGGGCGAAGAACACTGAAGCTTTCTTT. It yields the protein CASSLVLGAKNTEAFF.

For this clonotype: One end of the junction fails to match germline, which may point to a read error. The chain recombines TRBV3-1 with TRBJ1-4; 7 positions match TRBD1. CDR3 length: 14 residues. The germline V gene has CDR1 LGHDT and CDR2 YNNKEL (reference sequence). CDR3 protein: CASKGPTGNEKLSF. DNA for the CDR3: TGTGCCAGCAAGGGCCCGACAGGGAATGAAAAACTGTCTTTT.

The CDR3 nucleotides read TGTGCCAGCAGCTTAGTGACAGGGTGGTCACCCCTCCACTTT. It yields the protein CASSLVTGWSPLHF. This chain uses TRBV7-8 with TRBJ1-6; 7 positions agree with TRBD1. V dropped 1 base and J dropped 10; count of bases not matched to a gene: 4. CDR3 length: 14 amino acids. From germline, CDR1 is SGHVS and CDR2 FQNEAQ.

This clonotype was recorded many times. This may be a read error: a much more frequent sequence differs by one nucleotide. V and J are TRBV7-2 and TRBJ1-2, with unresolved D. This CDR3 comprises 15 residues. Germline CDR1 SGHTA, CDR2 FQGNSA. CDR3: CASSSGPAGSYGYPF. In nucleotides, the CDR3 is TGTGCCAGCAGCTCCGGGCCCGCGGGTAGCTATGGCTACCCCTTC.

Details on this clonotype: An end of the junction does not agree with germline; a read error may underlie this. V gene TRBV7-3 combines with J gene TRBJ2-7; 9 bases fit TRBD1. Per the germline V gene, CDR1 is SGHTA and CDR2 is FQGTGA. This CDR3 has 14 residues. The CDR3 DNA follows: TGTGCCAGCAGCTTCCGGGACAGGGCAAGCGAGCAGCACTTC. This translates into CASSFRDRASEQHF.

This clonotype was detected many times. The J gene is TRBJ2-7, the V gene TRBV7-6; D might be TRBD2 (6 bases). CDR1 and CDR2 from the germline V gene are SGHVS and FNYEAQ. V dropped 0 bases and J dropped 2 bases, with 11 bases sitting between them. This CDR3 is built from 15 residues. This chain's CDR3 is CASSLASGEAYEQYF. In nucleotides, the CDR3 is TGTGCCAGCAGCTTAGCATCGGGGGAGGCCTACGAGCAGTACTTC.

In its sample, this clonotype was seen a few times. V is TRBV9 and J is TRBJ1-1; 7 nucleotides line up with TRBD1. Per germline, CDR1 SGDLS and CDR2 YYNGEE. V shed 4 bases, J shed 4 bases, and the junction held 7 bases outside the gene matches. The CDR3 is made up of 14 amino acids. The CDR3 DNA reads as TGTGCCAGCAGCATAACAGGGGTGGTCACTGAAGCTTTCTTT. This gives the protein CASSITGVVTEAFF.

This clonotype has at least ten counts. The chain couples TRBV6-6 to TRBJ1-2; no definite D call. V was pared by 7 bases and J by 3 bases, with 15 bases between. Germline values: CDR1 MNHNY, CDR2 SVGAGI (reference sequence). There are 14 residues in the CDR3. In DNA form, the CDR3 reads TGTGCCAGCACCCCCCTGGACCGCGACTATGGCTACACCTTC. Translating it yields CASTPLDRDYGYTF.

This clonotype was counted a few times. The chain joins TRBV9 to TRBJ2-2, with TRBD1 matching 11 bases. Germline assignment: CDR1 SGDLS and CDR2 YYNGEE. V was pared by 4 bases and J by 4 bases, with 6 bases of the junction left unmatched. The CDR3 runs to 16 residues. DNA of the CDR3: TGTGCCAGCAGCTTTACCGGGACAGGGGGCACCGGGGAGCTGTTTTTT. This encodes CASSFTGTGGTGELFF.

As for this clonotype: This may stem from a read error, because a much larger clone lies one nucleotide away. The gene calls are TRBV19 and TRBJ2-7, with D possibly being TRBD2 (6 bases). Germline assignment: CDR1 LNHDA and CDR2 SQIVND (reference sequence). V dropped 6 bases and J dropped 0 bases, with 15 bases sitting between them. CDR3 length equals 15 residues. The CDR3 spells CASRTASEPSYEQYF. The CDR3 DNA reads TGTGCCAGTAGGACGGCTAGCGAGCCCTCCTACGAGCAGTACTTC.

This rearrangement joins TRBV10-3 to TRBJ1-5; D remains ambiguous. The closer fit of TRBJ2-3 to the DNA end suggests the J call may be wrong. The CDR3 spans 14 residues. CDR1 is ENHRY, CDR2 SYGVKD, per germline. The CDR3 loop is CAISDPSLNQPQYF. For the CDR3, the DNA is TGTGCCATCAGTGATCCGTCCCTCAATCAGCCCCAGTATTTT.

At least ten counts were recorded for this clonotype. Compared with germline, one end of the junction differs, possibly owing to a read error. V gene TRBV19 combines with J gene TRBJ2-7, with D possibly matching TRBD2 (6 bases). The V gene's germline CDR1 is LNHDA and CDR2 SQIVND (reference sequence). This CDR3 region has 13 residues. CDR3 bases: TGTGCCAGCAGTATCGGGAGCGGCTACGAGCAGTACTTC. Its protein product is CASSIGSGYEQYF.

Ten or more counts support this clonotype. This rearrangement joins TRBV12-3 or TRBV12-4 to TRBJ2-2; 11 bases line up with TRBD2. Germline trimming cut 6 bases from V and 5 bases from J; bases unmatched to any gene: 8. The CDR3 has 16 residues. CDR3: CASSVRLAGRTGELFF. CDR3 bases: TGTGCCAGCAGCGTTCGACTAGCGGGGCGAACCGGGGAGCTGTTTTTT.

This clonotype was observed at least ten times. The CDR3 loop reads CASSAGTGLNEKLFF. For the CDR3, the DNA is TGTGCCAGCAGTGCTGGGACGGGCCTTAATGAAAAACTGTTTTTT. The chain recombines TRBV6-9 with TRBJ1-4; perhaps TRBD1 as D (5 bases). Per the germline V gene, CDR1 is MNHGY and CDR2 is SVAAGI. The CDR3 contains 15 residues. Trimming shortened V by 5 bases and J by 4 bases, and 14 bases separated the two germline ends.

The sample holds many counts of this clonotype. This chain joins TRBV2 and TRBJ2-5; TRBD2 matches at 10 bases. There are 15 residues in the CDR3. V shed 3 bases and J 3 bases; nucleotides not matched to a gene: 4. The germline V gene encodes CDR1 SNHLY and CDR2 FYNNEI. In DNA, the CDR3 is TGTGCCAGCAGTGAGCCTCTAGCGGGAGAAGAGACCCAGTACTTC. Its translation is CASSEPLAGEETQYF.

As concerns this clonotype: The junction departs from germline at one end; a sequencing error may be responsible. The chain joins TRBV5-4 to TRBJ2-2; D may match TRBD1 or TRBD2 (6 bases each). The CDR3 totals 16 residues. Germline CDR1 is SGHNT and CDR2 is YYREEE (reference sequence). CDR3 DNA sequence: TGTGCCGGCAGCTTGGACGGGGGCGGCGGCACCGGGGAGCTGTTTTTC. It yields the protein CAGSLDGGGGTGELFF. The full variable domain, completed using reference TRBV5-4 and TRBJ2-2, is ETGVTQSPTHLIKTRGQQVTLRCSSQSGHNTVSWYQQALGQGPQFIFQYYREEENGRGNFPPRFSGLQFPNYSSELNVNALELDDSALYLCAGSLDGGGGTGELFFGEGSRLTVL.

This clonotype appeared many times. The chain carries TRBV20-1 and TRBJ2-7; 11 bases agree with TRBD1. From germline, CDR1 is DFQATT and CDR2 SNEGSKA (reference sequence). The CDR3 is 14 residues long. Unmatched junction bases numbered 8, after V lost 5 bases and J lost 5 bases. The CDR3: CSADPGQGVDEQYF. The CDR3, as DNA: TGCAGTGCTGATCCGGGACAGGGGGTAGACGAGCAGTACTTC.

This clonotype was found many times. A much larger clone differs from this one at a single base, so this may be a read error. The chain recombines TRBV13 with TRBJ2-7, with D maybe TRBD1 (6 bases). The CDR3 consists of 11 residues. Trimming stripped 5 bases from V and 12 bases from J, with 14 bases between. Germline CDR1 PRHDT, CDR2 FYEKMQ (reference sequence). CDR3 nucleotides: TGTGCCAGCAGCATCCACAGGGTCACGTACTTC. As protein: CASSIHRVTYF.

This clonotype was counted many times. CDR3 bases: TGTGCCTGGTATCCCCCACTTAGACAGAGGGGTGGCTACACCTTC. Its protein is CAWYPPLRQRGGYTF. The chain carries TRBV30 and TRBJ1-2; D possibly corresponds to TRBD1 (5 bases). Trimming cost V 5 bases and J 7 bases, with 23 bases left between them. Germline values: CDR1 GTSNPN, CDR2 SVGIG (reference sequence). This CDR3 has 15 residues.

This clonotype was seen ten or more times. CDR3 sequence: CASAPGTNWNYGYTF. CDR3 DNA sequence: TGTGCCAGTGCCCCCGGGACAAACTGGAACTATGGCTACACCTTC. V and J are TRBV25-1 and TRBJ1-2; possible D gene TRBD1, 6 bases. Germline CDR1 is MGHDK and CDR2 is SYGVNS. The CDR3 extends over 15 amino acids. V was pared by 9 bases and J by 2 bases, with 19 bases between.

The table lists this clonotype with many counts. CDR3 sequence (DNA): TGCGCCAGCAGCCAACGGACAGGGGGCTTTGAAAAACTGTTTTTT. It encodes CASSQRTGGFEKLFF. This chain links TRBV5-1 with TRBJ1-4; 11 nucleotides match TRBD1. Trimming took 4 bases from V and 7 from J; bases not matched to a gene: 6. Germline lookup yields CDR1 SGHRS and CDR2 YFSETQ. The CDR3 is made up of 15 amino acids.

On this clonotype itself: A much more abundant neighbour one base away suggests this may be a read error. This sequence joins TRBV4-3 and TRBJ2-1; D is perhaps TRBD1 (5 bases). This CDR3 is 15 amino acids long. Per germline, CDR1 LGHNA and CDR2 YSLEER. The chain's CDR3 is CVSRVRINSYNEQFF. As DNA, the CDR3 is TGCGTCAGCAGGGTCCGGATAAACTCCTACAATGAGCAGTTCTTC.